This T cell receptor beta chain was sequenced for a study of response to subunit inactivated influenza vaccine. Overall study findings and caveats: Each seasonal influenza vaccination recruits few new T cells, the authors suggested.

TCRdb itself ran the RT-PCR reads through MiXCR, one entry per CDR3 protein. This table has over 450,000 distinct CDR3 sequences, under 15% appearing once. This clonotype was seen only a few times. Antigen specificity is unknown. Per germline, CDR1 SQVTM and CDR2 ANQGSEA. The germline V and J ends were trimmed by 4 bases and 6 bases, with 12 bases remaining between them. The length of the CDR3 is 13 residues. Sequenced here: PBMCs from blood, sampled 40 to 50 days after vaccination. The receptor comes from a man aged 45 to 65 who received an inactivated influenza vaccine. The rearrangement links TRBV29-1 to TRBJ2-2; D perhaps matches TRBD2 (6 bases). The CDR3 nucleotides read TGCAGCGTTGTCCGCGGGGCGCCCGGGGAGCTGTTTTTT. It codes for CSVVRGAPGELFF.